A single T cell receptor (beta chain) is shown here with its context. The PCR used 60 Vbeta and 13 Jbeta primers. Sequencing used immunoSEQ multiplex PCR; TCRdb keeps in-frame clones, though not all of them. Of about 160,000 clones in the sample, around 75% are singletons; the top ten hold just under 3%. This specimen comes from a study of cytomegalovirus exposure and HLA in healthy donors. Germline lookup yields CDR1 SGHRS and CDR2 YFSETQ. V shed 0 bases and J shed 0 bases, with 4 bases lying between them. The CDR3 length is 15 residues. The sequence derives from a woman in her forties or fifties in good health and CMV-seropositive. J is TRBJ2-6 and V is TRBV5-1, with unresolved D. The sample comprised PBMCs. The CDR3 bases are TGCGCCAGCAGCTTGGCAGACTCTGGGGCCAACGTCCTGACTTTC. Its translation is CASSLADSGANVLTF.